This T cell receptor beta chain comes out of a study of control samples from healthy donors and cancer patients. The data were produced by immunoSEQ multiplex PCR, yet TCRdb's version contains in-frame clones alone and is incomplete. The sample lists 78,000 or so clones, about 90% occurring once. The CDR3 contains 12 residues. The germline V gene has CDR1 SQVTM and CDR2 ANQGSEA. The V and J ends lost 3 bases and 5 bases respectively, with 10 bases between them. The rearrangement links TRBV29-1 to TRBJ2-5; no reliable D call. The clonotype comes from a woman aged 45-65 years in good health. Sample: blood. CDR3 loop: CSVDYRPETQYF. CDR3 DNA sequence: TGCAGCGTTGATTATAGACCCGAGACCCAGTACTTC.